This T cell receptor (beta chain) was identified in a study of blood T cell repertoires in COVID-19 (dated by TCRdb to the early 2020s). Turning to the overall study: Collaborator samples came from the United States, Italy and Spain and covered acute and convalescent phases of COVID-19. The material from the prospective study consisted of cDNA or gDNA derived from T cells, B-cell-depleted T cells, or PBMCs. Deeply sampled blood TCRbeta repertoires from subjects exposed to, actively infected with, or recovered from COVID-19 were included in the dataset. The repertoires were made available in a free public database intended to serve as a resource for research on the immune response to SARS-CoV-2. Samples came from the ongoing ImmuneRACE study (first 160 participants) plus 1,254 subjects from 6 global collaborators. A de-identified subject ID, COVID-19 status, age in years and sex were almost always included in the sample metadata. HLA class I and class II types, where available, came from metadata supplied by the sample provider rather than from assay-based typing. On the study overall, not on this receptor specifically: How much clinical and demographic metadata was included differed by source and by participant, and the metadata was provided uncurated.

As to this clone: What this receptor recognizes is not known. One base away there is no much larger clone; base qualities are not given.

CDR1 and CDR2 were assigned from the germline V gene as ENHRY and SYGVKD. Counted from cysteine to phenylalanine, this CDR3 has 15 amino acids. The entry retains the CDR3 DNA only, 45 bases that are in frame from base 1. Unmatched junction bases come to 8, with V trimmed by 10 bases and J by 1 base. The collaborating institutions used their own protocols to collect whole blood in K2EDTA tubes. For TCRbeta analysis, collaborators shipped samples in one of three forms: frozen whole blood, isolated PBMCs, or DNA extracted from either of those sample types. TCRbeta CDR3 regions were amplified from genomic DNA by means of the immunoSEQ Assay, a bias-controlled multiplex PCR. Regarding the original processing steps: Within the assay, amplification of reference gene primers was used to estimate how many nucleated cells each sample contained. To quantify the absolute abundance of each unique TCRbeta CDR3 rearrangement, sequence reads were collapsed and filtered. For each sample, productive Simpson clonality was calculated as the square root of Simpson's diversity index over productive rearrangements. In TCRdb, the immuneACCESS table is reduced to in-frame sequences with V and J assigned. These tables do not hold every clone; where another copy was compared, an unresolved V gene accounts for under half, and the others remain unexplained. V and J calls and clone size follow that table, whereas D and trimming were derived from the DNA. In all, the sample holds under 250,000 clones, and around 80% of those were seen once. The ten largest clones represent around 6% of the sample.

The sample comprised peripheral blood. This clonotype originated in a woman between 65 and 79 years old with acute or convalescent COVID-19. The V gene is TRBV10-3 and the J gene is TRBJ2-1, with 9 junctional bases fitting TRBD2. In nucleotide form, the sequence is TGTGCCACCGAGGAGCGGGAGGATTCCTACAATGAGCAGTTCTTC. Translation gives CATEEREDSYNEQFF.